This TCR beta chain comes out of a study of cytomegalovirus exposure and HLA in healthy donors. The germline CDR1 and CDR2 sequences are MNHEY and SVGAGI. This CDR3 spans 15 amino acids. V lost 9 bases, J lost 0 bases, and 9 bases stayed unmatched. The study ran its PCR with 60 Vbeta and 13 Jbeta primers. Generated by immunoSEQ multiplex PCR, the TCRdb table keeps only in-frame clones and is missing some. Found here are about 190,000 clones, approximately 88% of them singletons; the top ten hold about 0.25%. The clonotype comes from a boy aged 10-17 years in good health and CMV-seronegative. This sequence joins TRBV6-5 and TRBJ2-7; 9 nucleotides agree with TRBD2. Sequenced input: PBMCs. The CDR3 loop is CASSLAGSGSYEQYF. The CDR3 DNA sequence: TGTGCCAGTTCCCTAGCGGGAAGCGGCTCCTACGAGCAGTACTTC.